Listed below are T cell receptor beta chains from one sample, sequenced in a study of CD8+ T cells in alopecia areata. TCRdb keeps only in-frame clones here, not all; method: immunoSEQ multiplex PCR. Among 170,000 or so clones listed, approximately 59% were seen once. The sequencing used CD4+ T cells sorted from blood, collected at week 0. Source of these receptors: a human donor with alopecia areata. The CDR3 runs from the conserved cysteine through the conserved F or W. D genes are given only for firm matches. Only some rows state a clone size, as once, few, many or a class for expanded clones.

j_call v_call cdr3_length clone_size d_call cdr3_aa cdr3_nt
TRBJ2-7 TRBV14 15 . TRBD2 CASSYRTSGYYEQYF TGTGCCAGCAGCTATCGGACTAGCGGGTACTACGAGCAGTACTTC
TRBJ1-1 TRBV6-5 15 . TRBD1 CASSFQTGGLTEAFF TGTGCCAGCAGTTTCCAGACAGGGGGCCTCACTGAAGCTTTCTTT
TRBJ2-2 TRBV29-1 14 . TRBD2 CSVSGRVGTGELFF TGCAGCGTTAGCGGGAGGGTTGGGACCGGGGAGCTGTTTTTT
TRBJ1-1 TRBV5-4 15 . . CASSPPTTVNTEAFF TGTGCCAGCAGCCCTCCGACCACCGTGAACACTGAAGCTTTCTTT
TRBJ2-7 TRBV19 15 . . CASRIRGQGMNEQYF TGTGCCAGTAGAATACGAGGCCAGGGGATGAACGAGCAGTACTTC
TRBJ1-1 TRBV23-1 14 . . CAIARFRSGTEAFF TGCGCCATCGCCAGGTTCAGGTCGGGCACTGAAGCTTTCTTT
TRBJ1-1 TRBV9 14 . . CASSVEGGRSEAFF TGTGCCAGCAGCGTAGAGGGAGGGAGGTCTGAAGCTTTCTTT
TRBJ2-5 TRBV7-2 16 once TRBD2 CASSLRTGGNQETQYF TGTGCCAGCAGCTTAAGGACCGGGGGGAACCAAGAGACCCAGTACTTC
TRBJ2-7 TRBV7-8 14 . . CASSVLQGDYEQYF TGTGCCAGCAGTGTTCTCCAGGGCGACTACGAGCAGTACTTC
TRBJ1-2 TRBV6-5 14 . . CASSYAGQGYGYTF TGTGCCAGCAGTTACGCAGGCCAGGGTTATGGCTACACCTTC
TRBJ2-1 TRBV14 11 . . CASSAYNEQFF TGTGCCAGCAGCGCCTACAATGAGCAGTTCTTC
TRBJ2-7 TRBV7-6 13 . TRBD1 CASSADRDYEQYF TGTGCCAGCAGCGCTGACAGGGACTACGAGCAGTACTTC
TRBJ1-5 TRBV30 14 many . CAWSVTQGNQPQHF TGTGCCTGGAGTGTGACACAAGGGAATCAGCCCCAGCATTTT
TRBJ2-3 TRBV29-1 10 few . CSVDSKPQYF TGCAGCGTTGACTCGAAGCCGCAGTATTTT
TRBJ1-1 TRBV9 17 . . CASSASPGTALNTEAFF TGTGCCAGCAGCGCGAGCCCCGGGACGGCTTTGAACACTGAAGCTTTCTTT
TRBJ1-3 TRBV29-1 12 few . CSAKGDGNTIYF TGCAGCGCCAAGGGGGATGGAAACACCATATATTTT
TRBJ1-1 TRBV30 13 few . CAWSKDGNTEAFF TGTGCCTGGAGTAAGGACGGGAACACTGAAGCTTTCTTT
TRBJ1-2 TRBV7-9 14 once . CASSPGAGVYGYTF TGTGCCAGCAGCCCAGGGGCCGGGGTCTATGGCTACACCTTC
TRBJ1-3 TRBV30 12 . . CAWTDSGNTIYF TGTGCCTGGACAGACTCTGGAAACACCATATATTTT
TRBJ1-1 TRBV7-8 12 few . CASSLGTTEAFF TGTGCCAGCAGCCTCGGGACCACAGAAGCTTTCTTT
TRBJ1-1 TRBV29-1 13 . TRBD1 CSASGGGDTEAFF TGCAGCGCCTCAGGGGGCGGCGACACTGAAGCTTTCTTT
TRBJ1-2 TRBV30 15 . . CAWSPPDRINYGYTF TGTGCCTGGAGCCCCCCCGACAGGATCAACTATGGCTACACCTTC
TRBJ2-7 TRBV29-1 15 few TRBD2 CSAGTSGGASYEQYF TGCAGCGCCGGGACTAGCGGGGGGGCGTCGTACGAGCAGTACTTC
TRBJ1-1 TRBV29-1 16 . TRBD1 CSVTGTGGTFGTEAFF TGCAGCGTGACCGGGACAGGGGGAACGTTTGGGACTGAAGCTTTCTTT
TRBJ1-5 TRBV30 16 . TRBD1 CAWSSLRTGGYQPQHF TGTGCCTGGAGTTCCCTCCGGACAGGGGGCTATCAGCCCCAGCATTTT
TRBJ1-1 TRBV30 12 once . CAWGRGDTEAFF TGTGCGTGGGGCAGGGGCGACACTGAAGCTTTCTTT
TRBJ2-3 TRBV11-2 17 . . CASSPGTDLASTDTQYF TGTGCCAGCAGCCCAGGGACCGATCTTGCTAGCACAGATACGCAGTATTTT
TRBJ2-1 TRBV7-7 15 . TRBD2 CASSRVAGRNNEQFF TGTGCTAGCAGCCGTGTAGCGGGGAGAAACAATGAGCAGTTCTTC
TRBJ1-5 TRBV15 15 . . CATSRDRAGNQPQHF TGTGCCACCAGCAGAGACAGGGCCGGCAATCAGCCCCAGCATTTT
TRBJ1-4 TRBV13 12 . . CASSLSNEKLFF TGTGCCAGCAGCCTCTCGAATGAAAAACTGTTTTTT
TRBJ2-3 TRBV7-2 16 few TRBD1 CASSFYRGPVTDTQYF TGTGCCAGCAGCTTTTACAGGGGGCCAGTCACAGATACGCAGTATTTT
TRBJ2-7 TRBV30 13 few TRBD1 CAWSIDRAYEQYF TGTGCCTGGAGTATTGACAGGGCCTACGAGCAGTACTTC
TRBJ2-1 TRBV9 16 many TRBD2 CASSVVAGGPTNEQFF TGTGCCAGCAGCGTCGTAGCGGGGGGGCCTACAAATGAGCAGTTCTTC
TRBJ1-2 TRBV6-1 15 . TRBD1 CASNPGQPANYGYTF TGTGCCAGCAATCCGGGACAGCCAGCTAACTATGGCTACACCTTC
TRBJ2-2 TRBV15 13 . . CATSRMVTGELFF TGTGCCACCAGCAGAATGGTAACCGGGGAGCTGTTTTTT